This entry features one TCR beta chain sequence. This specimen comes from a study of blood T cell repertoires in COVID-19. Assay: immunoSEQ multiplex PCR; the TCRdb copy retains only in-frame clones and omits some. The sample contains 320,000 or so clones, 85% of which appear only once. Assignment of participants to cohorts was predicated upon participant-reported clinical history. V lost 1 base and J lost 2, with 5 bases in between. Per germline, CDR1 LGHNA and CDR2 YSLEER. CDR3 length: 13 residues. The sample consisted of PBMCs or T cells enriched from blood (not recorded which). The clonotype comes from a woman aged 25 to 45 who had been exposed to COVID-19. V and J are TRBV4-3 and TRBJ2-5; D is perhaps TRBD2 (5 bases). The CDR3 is CASSQGLQETQYF. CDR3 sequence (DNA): TGCGCCAGCAGCCAAGGACTACAAGAGACCCAGTACTTC.